The TCR beta chain described here comes from a study of identical twins. Study results and caveats: Diverse VJ usage suggested most zero-insertion clonotypes were not invariant T cells.

A single record per CDR3 protein comes from TCRdb applying MiXCR to the 5' RACE reads. This table holds roughly 630,000 distinct CDR3 sequences, roughly 6.6% found once. There are 14 residues in the CDR3. The V and J ends lost 1 base and 0 bases respectively, with 7 bases between them. CDR1 and CDR2 (germline): DFQATT, SNEGSKA (reference sequence). This clonotype was observed many times. Its antigen is undetermined. These records were also assigned to another study, of yellow fever vaccine responses in identical twins. In that study: Twins' vaccine T cell responses reportedly seemed partly convergent and partly personalized.

This chain joins TRBV20-1 and TRBJ1-3, with no clear D. Specimen: PBMCs. This sequence originates from a woman aged 18-29 years in good health. The chain's CDR3 is CSARAKNSGNTIYF. CDR3 DNA sequence: TGCAGTGCTAGAGCCAAAAACTCTGGAAACACCATATATTTT.